What follows are 23 T cell receptor beta chains derived from one specimen sequenced in a study of patients and donors after allogeneic stem cell transplantation. TCRdb analysed the RT-PCR reads with MiXCR anew, one entry per CDR3 protein. The table has about 150,000 distinct CDR3 sequences, approximately 35% seen once. The sequenced sample was blood, either unsorted or a sorted T cell fraction (not recorded which). These receptors all stem from a human donor who was either an allogeneic HSCT recipient or a stem cell or donor lymphocyte infusion donor (not recorded which). It is not recorded whose cells these are; they may come from a transplant donor.

The CDR3 region has the DNA TGCGCCAGCAGCTTGGAAGGGACAGGGGCCTTCGAGCAGTACTTC. Amino acid sequence: CASSLEGTGAFEQYF. The rearrangement joins TRBV5-1 to TRBJ2-7; TRBD1 aligns across 10 bases. Germline V lookup: CDR1 SGHRS, CDR2 YFSETQ. Trimming removed 0 bases from V and 6 bases from J; junction bases left unmatched: 6. This CDR3 region has 15 residues.

This chain connects TRBV7-9 to TRBJ2-3; D call uncertain. CDR1 is SEHNR, CDR2 FQNEAQ, per germline (reference sequence). The CDR3 contains 11 residues. Trimming stripped 7 bases from V and 6 bases from J, with 8 bases between. As DNA, the CDR3 is TGTGCCAGCACCGAAGGGGATACGCAGTATTTT. Its translation is CASTEGDTQYF. Variable domain in full (rest from reference TRBV7-9 and TRBJ2-3): DTGVSQNPRHKITKRGQNVTFRCDPISEHNRLYWYRQTLGQGPEFLTYFQNEAQLEKSRLLSDRFSAERPKGSFSTLEIQRTEQGDSAMYLCASTEGDTQYFGPGTRLTVL.

This rearrangement joins TRBV12-3 or TRBV12-4 to TRBJ1-1; 7 positions match TRBD1. The CDR3 loop spans 14 amino acids. Unmatched junction bases numbered 10, after V lost 8 bases and J lost 4 bases. This CDR3 is CASSLGGEFTEAFF. CDR3 in DNA: TGTGCCAGCTCACTAGGGGGCGAATTCACTGAAGCTTTCTTT.

The chain links TRBV7-8 to TRBJ2-3; a weak D match, TRBD1 (5 bases). CDR3 length: 16 amino acids. In germline, CDR1 is SGHVS, CDR2 FQNEAQ. V was cut by 2 bases and J by 0 bases, with 12 bases left in between. The CDR3 region has the DNA TGTGCCAGCAGCTTATCCAGGGTCCCAAGCACAGATACGCAGTATTTT. It yields the protein CASSLSRVPSTDTQYF.

This clonotype was observed a handful of times. This sequence joins TRBV29-1 and TRBJ2-7; TRBD1 matches at 7 bases. The CDR3 loop spans 13 amino acids. V was clipped by 6 bases and J by 3 bases; unmatched bases: 8. Germline CDR1 is SQVTM and CDR2 is ANQGSEA. This CDR3 reads CSVMTGSNYEQYF. CDR3 DNA: TGCAGCGTAATGACAGGGTCTAACTACGAGCAGTACTTC.

This clonotype occurred many times. This sequence joins TRBV7-2 and TRBJ1-2, with 8 bases that match TRBD1. Germline V CDR1 and CDR2: SGHTA, FQGNSA. V lost 5 bases, J lost 4 bases, and 9 bases stayed unmatched. CDR3 length: 15 residues. The CDR3 sequence: CASSSGTGEFYGYTF. CDR3 nucleotides: TGTGCCAGCAGCAGTGGGACAGGAGAATTCTATGGCTACACCTTC.

This clonotype was counted a few times. The CDR3 is CASSWTGGMYEQYF. CDR3 DNA sequence: TGCGCCAGCAGCTGGACAGGGGGAATGTACGAGCAGTACTTC. This chain connects TRBV5-1 to TRBJ2-7; 10 nucleotides line up with TRBD1. This CDR3 has 14 residues. With V trimmed by 3 bases and J by 4 bases, 4 bases remained unmatched. Germline loops: CDR1 SGHRS, CDR2 YFSETQ.

Comments on this clonotype: Germline is not matched at one junction end, which may reflect a read error. The J gene is TRBJ2-2, the V gene TRBV12-3 or TRBV12-4, with D perhaps TRBD2 (5 bases). The CDR3 contains 14 residues. This CDR3 reads CASSVASNTGELFF. The CDR3 nucleotides are TGTGCCAGCAGTGTAGCGTCGAACACCGGGGAGCTGTTTTTT.

The rearrangement uses TRBV14 and TRBJ2-2; D gene unclear. V was cut by 3 bases and J by 6 bases, with 5 bases left in between. CDR1 is SGHDN, CDR2 FVKESK, per germline. The CDR3 consists of 12 residues. The CDR3 reads CASSHHAGELFF. CDR3 DNA sequence: TGTGCCAGCAGCCACCACGCCGGGGAGCTGTTTTTT.

This clonotype occurred a few times. This chain uses TRBV12-3 or TRBV12-4 with TRBJ2-4; no clear D. The CDR3 sequence is 14 residues long. The germline V and J ends were trimmed by 3 bases and 0 bases, with 6 bases remaining between them. CDR3: CASSLGLAKNIQYF. The CDR3 DNA reads as TGTGCCAGCAGTTTGGGCCTAGCCAAAAACATTCAGTACTTC.

This sequence joins TRBV20-1 and TRBJ1-3; D uncertain. V was shortened by 3 bases and J by 2 bases, with 11 bases between the two germline ends. The CDR3 consists of 14 residues. Germline V lookup: CDR1 DFQATT, CDR2 SNEGSKA (reference sequence). The CDR3 DNA reads as TGCAGTGCTAGGGTGGGGAGTCCTGGAAACACCATATATTTT. It specifies CSARVGSPGNTIYF.

V and J are TRBV10-3 and TRBJ1-1, with a weak D call TRBD1 (5 bases). The V end was cut by 0 bases, the J end by 10 bases, with 18 bases between. Germline assignment: CDR1 ENHRY and CDR2 SYGVKD. The CDR3 loop spans 15 amino acids. The CDR3 loop is CAISESAGGGVRAFF. The DNA of the CDR3 is TGTGCCATCAGTGAGTCCGCAGGAGGAGGGGTAAGAGCTTTCTTT.

This chain links TRBV7-9 with TRBJ2-2; the D is unclear. Germline V lookup: CDR1 SEHNR, CDR2 FQNEAQ (reference sequence). The V and J ends lost 5 bases and 3 bases respectively, with 10 bases between them. The CDR3 covers 14 residues. The chain's CDR3 is CASSPDGHTGELFF. CDR3 nucleotide sequence: TGTGCCAGCAGCCCGGACGGCCACACCGGGGAGCTGTTTTTT. Supplemented by reference TRBV7-9 and TRBJ2-2, the full variable domain reads DTGVSQNPRHKITKRGQNVTFRCDPISEHNRLYWYRQTLGQGPEFLTYFQNEAQLEKSRLLSDRFSAERPKGSFSTLEIQRTEQGDSAMYLCASSPDGHTGELFFGEGSRLTVL.

Only a few counts were recorded for this clonotype. The rearrangement joins TRBV28 to TRBJ1-5, with TRBD1 identical over 7 bases. The V gene's germline CDR1 is MDHEN and CDR2 SYDVKM. The CDR3 spans 14 residues. J gave up 9 bases and V 5 bases, and 10 bases lay outside the gene matches. The CDR3 DNA follows: TGTGCCAGCAGTAACCCAGGGGGACATGCGCCCCAGCATTTT. It yields the protein CASSNPGGHAPQHF.

The chain links TRBV6-5 to TRBJ2-1; the match to TRBD1 covers 12 bases. Unmatched junction bases numbered 7, after V lost 5 bases and J lost 8 bases. Germline V lookup: CDR1 MNHEY, CDR2 SVGAGI. The CDR3 runs 15 residues. The CDR3 reads CASSEPGQGAYEQFF. CDR3 nucleotides: TGTGCCAGCAGTGAACCGGGACAGGGGGCTTATGAGCAGTTCTTC.

The V and J genes are TRBV12-3 or TRBV12-4 and TRBJ1-6; no firm D call. The V and J ends lost 3 bases and 5 bases respectively, with 8 bases between them. CDR3 size: 14 residues. The CDR3, as DNA: TGTGCCAGCAGTTTCGGCCAGGATAATTCACCCCTCCACTTT. It codes for CASSFGQDNSPLHF.

The chain uses TRBV29-1 and TRBJ1-5; 7 positions match TRBD1. This CDR3 comprises 14 residues. V lost 3 bases and J lost 3; bases outside the gene matches: 5. Germline loops: CDR1 SQVTM, CDR2 ANQGSEA. This CDR3 reads CSVDSGGDNQPQHF. CDR3 in DNA: TGCAGCGTTGATTCAGGGGGGGACAATCAGCCCCAGCATTTT. The whole variable domain, remainder taken from reference TRBV29-1 and TRBJ1-5, is SAVISQKPSRDICQRGTSLTIQCQVDSQVTMMFWYRQQPGQSLTLIATANQGSEATYESGFVIDKFPISRPNLTFSTLTVSNMSPEDSSIYLCSVDSGGDNQPQHFGDGTRLSIL.

V is TRBV6-6 and J is TRBJ2-1, with TRBD2 as a possible D gene (6 bases). The CDR3 has 14 amino acids. Germline V CDR1 and CDR2: MNHNY, SVGAGI (reference sequence). The germline V and J ends were trimmed by 2 bases and 7 bases, with 12 bases remaining between them. The CDR3 loop reads CASSYPAGRNEQFF. CDR3 DNA sequence: TGTGCCAGCAGTTACCCGGCGGGAAGGAATGAGCAGTTCTTC.

The chain recombines TRBV12-3 or TRBV12-4 with TRBJ1-1; D gene uncertain. The CDR3 covers 13 residues. V gave up 3 bases and J gave up 1 base, with 6 bases separating them. The CDR3 DNA reads TGTGCCAGCAGTTTGAATGGGAACACTGAAGCTTTCTTT. Translating gives CASSLNGNTEAFF.

This rearrangement joins TRBV4-2 to TRBJ2-7; the D is unclear. There are 15 residues in the CDR3. CDR1 is LGHNA, CDR2 YNFKEQ, per germline. The V and J ends lost 0 bases and 0 bases respectively, with 9 bases between them. The CDR3 loop reads CASSQDIPSSYEQYV. CDR3 sequence (DNA): TGTGCCAGCAGCCAAGACATACCGAGCTCCTACGAGCAGTACGTC.

The chain has TRBV5-1 and TRBJ1-1; D possibly corresponds to TRBD1 (6 bases). Germline assignment: CDR1 SGHRS and CDR2 YFSETQ. Trimming left V 2 bases short and J 4 bases short, with 27 bases between. This CDR3 is 19 amino acids long. The CDR3 reads CASSFRSPRDIFIGTEAFF. DNA of the CDR3: TGCGCCAGCAGCTTCCGATCGCCGAGGGACATCTTCATCGGCACTGAAGCTTTCTTT.

The V and J genes are TRBV5-1 and TRBJ1-1; tentative D call: TRBD1 (5 bases). V lost 2 bases and J 1 base, leaving 18 bases between the germline ends. Germline-derived CDR1 and CDR2 are SGHRS and YFSETQ. The CDR3 runs to 17 residues. The CDR3 bases are TGCGCCAGCAGCTTAAACCCAGGGTATATGAAGAACACTGAAGCTTTCTTT. Translated: CASSLNPGYMKNTEAFF.

This chain uses TRBV12-3 or TRBV12-4 with TRBJ1-5, with 7 nucleotides matching TRBD1. The CDR3 consists of 14 residues. With 6 bases clipped from V and 7 bases from J, the junction kept 9 bases outside the gene matches. The CDR3 region is CASSRDSAAQPQHF. CDR3 nucleotide sequence: TGTGCCAGCAGCCGGGACAGCGCCGCACAGCCCCAGCATTTT.